This is a list of T cell receptor beta chains from one sample in a study of neurological immune-mediated disorders. TCRdb re-derived calls from the 5' RACE reads in MiXCR, one entry per CDR3 protein. The sample records 40,000 to 55,000 distinct CDR3 sequences, 5.8% being singletons. Input material: CD4+ T cells from blood. The receptors here all came from a woman under 30 with multiple sclerosis. Each CDR3 is given with its conserved first and last residue. D genes are given only for firm matches. A row's size may be missing; if present it is once, few, many or a size class.

>TRBV6-6|TRBD1|TRBJ2-7|few
TGTGCCAGCAGTTACCGGACAGGAACCTACGAGCAGTACTTC
CASSYRTGTYEQYF
>TRBV18|-|TRBJ1-2|few
TGTGCCAGCTCACCACCGATGTCGGGGAGCAGGGGCAATGGCTACACCTTC
CASSPPMSGSRGNGYTF
>TRBV12-3/TRBV12-4|-|TRBJ2-5|many
TGTGCCAGCAGACGGGGGACAGCCGGACGCATGTACCAAGAGACCCAGTACTTC
CASRRGTAGRMYQETQYF
>TRBV20-1|TRBD1|TRBJ1-4|many
TGCAGTGCTAGAATGGGACAGGGTCTATCTGGAAAACTGTTTTTT
CSARMGQGLSGKLFF
>TRBV7-9|-|TRBJ1-3|many
TGTGCCAGCAGCTTATTTGGGACGGCAAACACCATATATTTT
CASSLFGTANTIYF
>TRBV20-1|-|TRBJ1-5|many
TGCAGTGCTAGTGTGGGTAGCAATCAGCCCCAGCATTTT
CSASVGSNQPQHF
>TRBV20-1|-|TRBJ2-2|many
TGCAGTGCTAGAGGTGGACAGCGGAACACCGGGGAGCTGTTTTTT
CSARGGQRNTGELFF
>TRBV15|-|TRBJ1-6|-
TGTGCCACCAGCAGGCAGAACGAACCCCTCCACTTT
CATSRQNEPLHF
>TRBV10-2|-|TRBJ2-3|many
TGCGCCAGCAGTGAAACTAGGACCCAATCGCCTACGCAGTATTTT
CASSETRTQSPTQYF
>TRBV5-1|TRBD2|TRBJ2-4|many
TGCGCCAGCAGCTACGTTTCGGGGGGGATTCAGTACTTC
CASSYVSGGIQYF
>TRBV25-1|-|TRBJ2-3|many
TGTGCCAGCAGTGAATCTCAGGGATATTCGGGCACAGATACGCAGTATTTT
CASSESQGYSGTDTQYF
>TRBV20-1|-|TRBJ1-5|many
TGCAGTGCTAGCGACACAGGGATTCTCAATCAGCCCCAGCATTTT
CSASDTGILNQPQHF
>TRBV5-5|-|TRBJ1-5|many
TGTGCCAGCAGCTTGGCCGGGGGGGATAGCAATCAGCCCCAGCATTTT
CASSLAGGDSNQPQHF
>TRBV5-1|-|TRBJ2-7|medium-sized
TGCGCCAGCAGCAGAACTGGAGGGGAGAGCTCCTACGAGCAGTACTTC
CASSRTGGESSYEQYF
>TRBV20-1|-|TRBJ2-2|many
TGCAGTGCTAGAGATAGGGGTGGAGGGACCGGGGAGCTGTTTTTT
CSARDRGGGTGELFF
>TRBV27|-|TRBJ2-5|many
TGTGCCAGCCGGTCTGGCGGGGGCAGGGAGACCCAGTACTTC
CASRSGGGRETQYF
>TRBV5-1|-|TRBJ2-3|many
TGCGCCAGCAGCTTAAGAGATTCGCAGTATTTT
CASSLRDSQYF
>TRBV12-3/TRBV12-4|-|TRBJ1-2|many
TGTGCCAGCAGTTTAGTGTATGGCTACACCTTC
CASSLVYGYTF
>TRBV12-3/TRBV12-4|-|TRBJ1-5|many
TGTGCCAGCAGTTTCACTGGGGAGGTGGGCAATCAGCCCCAGCATTTT
CASSFTGEVGNQPQHF
>TRBV18|-|TRBJ1-2|many
TGTGCCAGCGCAAAGCAGAGGGACTATGGCTACACCTTC
CASAKQRDYGYTF
>TRBV12-3/TRBV12-4|TRBD2|TRBJ2-4|-
TGTGCCAGCAGTTTTGGGACTAGCGGAGAAGGTCCTAAAGACATTCAGTACTTC
CASSFGTSGEGPKDIQYF
>TRBV20-1|TRBD2|TRBJ2-3|few
TGCAGTGCTAGAGTACTAGCGTTACGCACAGATACGCAGTATTTT
CSARVLALRTDTQYF
>TRBV15|-|TRBJ2-1|many
TGTGCCACCAGCAGAGGGGAAGGGTCCTACAATGAGCAGTTCTTC
CATSRGEGSYNEQFF
>TRBV9|TRBD2|TRBJ2-5|many
TGTGCCAGCAGCGCAGTAGCGGGATCAGAGACCCAGTACTTC
CASSAVAGSETQYF
>TRBV5-6|-|TRBJ1-1|many
TGTGCCAGCAGCTTGGTGGACCTGAACACTGAAGCTTTCTTT
CASSLVDLNTEAFF
>TRBV25-1|-|TRBJ1-1|many
TGTGCCAGCAGTGAACCCGGGAACACTGAAGCTTTCTTT
CASSEPGNTEAFF
>TRBV7-9|-|TRBJ2-3|many
TGTGCCAGCAGCTATGCAGATACGCAGTATTTT
CASSYADTQYF
>TRBV6-5|TRBD2|TRBJ2-1|-
TGTGCCAGCAGTTACCGTAAATTTAGCGGGAGATTCTACAATGAGCAGTTCTTC
CASSYRKFSGRFYNEQFF
>TRBV19|-|TRBJ2-6|many
TGTGCCAGTAGTATAGGTTTTGGTTCTGTTGACTTCTCTGGGGCCAACGTCCTGACTTTC
CASSIGFGSVDFSGANVLTF
>TRBV18|-|TRBJ1-1|many
TGTGCCAGCTCACCACTGAGCACTGAAGCTTTCTTT
CASSPLSTEAFF
>TRBV30|-|TRBJ2-1|few
TGTGCCTGGAGTCGCCAACTTAGCTCCTACAATGAGCAGTTCTTC
CAWSRQLSSYNEQFF
>TRBV11-2|-|TRBJ2-1|few
TGTGCCAGCAGCGGGACTTCGGGGGAAACTGAGCAGTTCTTC
CASSGTSGETEQFF
>TRBV29-1|-|TRBJ1-2|many
TGCAGCGTTGCGGAGGGGGGGTATGGCTACACCTTC
CSVAEGGYGYTF
>TRBV10-3|-|TRBJ2-2|many
TGTGCCATCTCCGGGACGCCCGTTAGCACCGGGGAGCTGTTTTTT
CAISGTPVSTGELFF
>TRBV5-1|TRBD2|TRBJ2-3|many
TGCGCCAGCCAACCCGGGACTAGCGGCTTCACAGATACGCAGTATTTT
CASQPGTSGFTDTQYF
>TRBV14|-|TRBJ1-1|few
TGTGCCAGCAGCCAAGAAGCGGGAGGTAACGGTGAAGCTTTCTTT
CASSQEAGGNGEAFF
>TRBV6-2/TRBV6-3|TRBD2|TRBJ2-5|many
TGTGCCAGCAGAAGGTCGCGCATAGCGGGAGAAGAGACCCAGTACTTC
CASRRSRIAGEETQYF
>TRBV20-1|-|TRBJ2-4|many
TGCAGTGCTCCCTGGACAGATGCCAAAAACATTCAGTACTTC
CSAPWTDAKNIQYF
>TRBV14|-|TRBJ2-5|many
TGTGCCAGCAGCCCTCTCGGTATACAAGAGACCCAGTACTTC
CASSPLGIQETQYF
>TRBV5-1|TRBD2|TRBJ2-1|many
TGCGCCAGCAGCTTAGTGCGGCGGGGGATTAATGAGCAGTTCTTC
CASSLVRRGINEQFF
>TRBV30|-|TRBJ2-7|few
TGTGCGTCGAGGGGCCGGAGCGGAAGGTACGAGCAGTACTTC
CASRGRSGRYEQYF